This TCR beta chain was profiled in a study of beta chain features in type 1 diabetes. In its sample, this clone was seen many times. Investigators reverse transcribed all isolated RNA, so they sequenced expressed TCRB transcripts. Repertoires were generated with immunoSEQ multiplex PCR, while TCRdb's copy carries only in-frame clones and drops some. Here the sample spans about 180,000 clones, 10% to 15% being singletons. The CDR3 consists of 15 residues. CDR1 is MDHEN, CDR2 SYDVKM, per germline. Trimming left V 2 bases short and J 4 bases short, with 12 bases between. The TCR was taken from a woman aged 18 to 35 in good health. Sequenced sample: central memory CD4+ T cells from blood. The chain employs TRBV28 and TRBJ2-1, with D possibly TRBD2 on 6 matching bases. CDR3 in DNA: TGTGCCAGCAGTTTAGTCGGGAGCGAATACAATGAGCAGTTCTTC. Its protein is CASSLVGSEYNEQFF.